The source of this T cell receptor beta chain is a study of CD8 T cells in Susac syndrome. Sequencing targeted TCR beta in blood CD8+ and CD4+ T cells. Each multiple sclerosis control was a treatment-naive patient with relapsing-remitting disease that was either stable or active. Germline V gene sequence: CDR1 SGHTA, CDR2 FQGNSA. The CDR3 spans 13 residues. V was clipped by 6 bases and J by 0 bases, with 3 bases between them. With random hexamers, reverse transcription was performed on about 0.45 to 1 ug of RNA. A single record per CDR3 protein comes from TCRdb applying MiXCR to the immunoSEQ multiplex PCR reads. This table has roughly 330,000 distinct CDR3 sequences, approximately 90% appearing once.

The sequence came from a human donor with multiple sclerosis. V is TRBV7-2 and J is TRBJ2-6; D gene unclear. The sequencing input was CD4+ T cells from PBMCs. CDR3 DNA sequence: TGTGCCAGCAGGGTCTCTGGGGCCAACGTCCTGACTTTC. Translating it yields CASRVSGANVLTF.